Reported below is one T cell receptor beta chain. Its recognized antigen is unknown. Nothing much larger sits one base from this clone, and base qualities are not available. The cohort comprised 550 to 700 healthy bone marrow donors. At the time of sampling, every cohort member was nominally healthy, though immune exposures that went unrecorded were likely present. The donor tested CMV seronegative and was one of the 352 seronegative cohort members. A peripheral blood sample was provided by each donor, and peripheral blood mononuclear cells were used for TCR beta sequencing. Genomic DNA was extracted from the blood cell samples with the Qiagen DNeasy Blood Extraction Kit. This sample was included in a study of cytomegalovirus exposure and HLA in healthy donors (TCRdb year 2017). Study-level background: In an earlier analysis of 550 to 750 of the donors, 276 Gb of sequence data and some 100 million unique TCR beta sequences from about 190 million T cells were reported. About 280 gigabases of sequencing data and around 80 million unique TCR sequences made up an early release that covered 500 to 700 HLA-typed donors. The genetic ancestry cluster associated with self-reported Caucasian donors included roughly four fifths of the 300 to 450 genotyped donors. The study aimed to test whether cataloging public T cell receptors could reveal signatures of past pathogen exposure. The study profiled the T cell repertoires of fewer than 850 subjects by immunosequencing and related them to cytomegalovirus serostatus. In addition to the first cohort of several hundred subjects, a separate validation cohort of 100 to 150 different subjects was used. To predict cytomegalovirus infection status, the study brought together high-throughput TCR immunosequencing, statistical association of individual TCRs with disease status, and machine learning. In a later analysis, previously published TCR beta repertoires from 550 to 750 donors were re-analyzed and high-resolution HLA genotyping was added so that TCR occurrence patterns could be studied. The later analysis used no new phenotypic data to find candidate immune exposures, relying instead on TCR beta sequences and their occurrence across donors. An earlier analysis of roughly 580 of the donors used high-throughput TCR beta sequencing to judge whether each TCR beta V gene segment behaved as functional or pseudogenic. Donor age, sex, ethnicity and CMV serostatus were compiled alongside the repertoire data. A later genetic analysis used genome-wide SNP genotypes for about 65% of the roughly 700 donors, treating that subset as a discovery cohort. All discovery cohort repertoires had been generated using a single sequencing platform. Class I and class II HLA loci were covered by the typing at four-digit resolution. Typing coverage varied by locus: roughly 620-640 donors for A, B, C, DRB1 and DQB1; more than 500 for DQA1; over 600 for DPA1; 400 to 480 for DPB1. Four or five DR-DQ haplotypes were handled as single units for association and clustering because linkage in the cohort was strong. Among under 450 genotyped donors of the cohort, an average of about 240,000 unique TCR beta nucleotide sequences were sequenced per donor, 15% to 20% of them non-productive.

To prepare the library, the immunoSEQ multiplex PCR assay was applied. For the multiplex PCR, a mixture combining 60 forward primers for TCR Vbeta segments and 13 reverse primers for TCR Jbeta segments was used. Amplification of the CDR3 region of rearranged TCR beta genes was performed with a multiplex PCR assay on genomic DNA. The Illumina HiSeq System was used to sequence the amplified TCR beta libraries as 87-base-pair reads. Regarding the original processing steps: In a later analysis, 80 million or so unique TCR beta chains were counted across the 650 to 700 repertoires, and roughly 11 million of these chains were shared by at least two donors. A nearest-neighbor algorithm error-corrected the raw reads and collapsed the reads into unique sequences, merging closely related sequences to remove PCR and sequencing errors. CDR3 sequences were aligned to IMGT reference sequences to assign V, D and J gene segments. For a sequence to be retained, a match of at least six nucleotides was required to both a V gene segment and a J gene segment. Rearrangements were classified as productive when the CDR3 lacked stop codons and remained in frame with V and J, and all other rearrangements were classified as non-productive. CDR3 was defined according to IMGT convention as the region running from the second conserved V-encoded cysteine to the conserved J-encoded phenylalanine. The earlier analysis of approximately 590 of the donors excluded any sequence lacking an unambiguous match to a single V gene segment. An earlier analysis of around 600 of the donors classified V segments as functional when productive rearrangements were above 56.7% and as segregating when the standard deviation between donors was above 5%. To diagnose cytomegalovirus status from the catalog of TCR beta chain sequences, a statistical classification framework was built. In a later analysis, TCR nucleotide sequences were compared against IMGT/GENE-DB human TR gene sequences so that V and J genes could be assigned. In a later analysis, CDR3 sequences and most-parsimonious VDJ recombination scenarios were assigned using the TCRdist pipeline. In a later analysis, every TCR beta chain was defined by the combination of its CDR3 amino acid sequence and its V-gene family, and reads without a unique V-gene family were dropped. As a way to deal with suspected cross-contamination and a sequencing artifact, a later analysis dropped 500 to 700 nucleotide sequences that were highly shared and had low generation probability. In a later analysis, a clonal expansion index for each public chain was calculated from normalized within-repertoire ranks of inferred template counts. In a later analysis, generation probabilities were computed using a VDJ recombination model fitted to out-of-frame rearrangements, and the results were checked against IGoR. In a later analysis, TCR-TCR, TCR-HLA and TCR-CMV co-occurrence was scored with hypergeometric tests, and a repertoire-size bias correction was applied to TCR pairs. In a later analysis, false discovery rates were estimated by permuting HLA or CMV assignments 20 times. In a later analysis, co-occurring TCRs were grouped with DBSCAN, and TCRdist sequence similarity was added when clustering was performed within HLA-allele-positive subsets. Repertoires with fewer than 30,000 or more than 120,000 public chains, plus five repertoires with anomalous nucleotide sharing, were excluded from co-occurrence clustering. TCRdb's version of the immuneACCESS table is confined to in-frame rearrangements and falls short of the full clone set. An unresolved V gene accounts for under half of the shortfall where checked; the remainder is of unknown origin. V and J calls and clone size are those listed in that table; D and trimming were worked out from the DNA. The sample table lists some 130,000 clones, 79% of them with a count of one. Over 3% of the sample is held by the ten biggest clonotypes.

Overall study outcomes, separate from this receptor: In a later analysis, most CMV-associated TCR beta chains were found to appear HLA-restricted, with HLA associations seemingly driven largely by CMV exposure. CMV serostatus was the only immune exposure information available for the cohort. Compared with the approximately 670-donor mean, donors in an Asian-associated ancestry cluster had fewer N-insertions in productive TCRs, according to a later genetic analysis. A further reported finding was that TCR beta sequences accurately predicted the HLA-A and HLA-B alleles for most subjects in the first cohort. Several of the top co-occurrence clusters appeared to be linked to parvovirus B19, influenza, CMV and Epstein-Barr virus, according to a later analysis. Most TCR sequences were observed very rarely across donors, whereas some public TCRs were present in many individuals. Broadly in line with IMGT annotations, most TCR beta V segments showed up in productive rearrangements about 87% or about 30% of the time in an earlier analysis of approximately 640 of the donors. Because counts were too low, some 17 rarely observed V segments, including chromosome 9 orphons, were left out of the earlier analysis of 500 to 750 of the donors. Linkage disequilibrium might explain the correlated functional status among segregating V segments, but an unknown experimental factor could not be ruled out. The presence/absence analyses assumed that sequencing depth was roughly uniform across donors, and that assumption may not be true. The classifier was reported to diagnose cytomegalovirus status with high specificity and sensitivity in both the original cohort and the validation cohort. At a false discovery rate of 0.05, a later analysis linked 15,000 to 20,000 TCR beta sequences to specific HLA alleles. Assigning TCR associations to individual alleles was difficult when HLA alleles, especially DR and DQ, strongly co-occurred. Because some donors lacked HLA typing at each locus, the association tests relied only on the typed subset. A cluster of highly shared sequence variants was judged likely to be a technical artifact of the sequencing pipeline. V-gene and J-gene trimming of TCR beta chains was associated with a missense DCLRE1C variant in a later genetic analysis, and the association was replicated in an independent cohort. In vitro tests confirmed that a few of the cytomegalovirus-associated TCR beta chains recognize cytomegalovirus antigens. It was suggested by the authors that the approach could potentially be generalized to other disease states and immunological phenotypes. The study gave a list of under 200 TCR beta chains associated with cytomegalovirus. In a later analysis, HLA-associated TCR beta chains were found to be more clonally expanded and to have lower generation probabilities than equally common non-associated chains. The cohort was sequenced for TCR beta chains only, and without alpha or paired-chain data the features that could be detected were limited. In a later analysis, TCR association rates were found to vary across HLA loci, with the most associated TCRs seen for DRB1 alleles and the fewest for HLA-C alleles.

The sample comprised PBMCs. The receptor comes from a female donor in good health and CMV-seronegative.

The DNA is TGTGCCAGCAGCGTGCAGGGGGCTAACTATGGCTACACCTTC. It specifies CASSVQGANYGYTF. The chain is encoded by TRBV5-6 joined to TRBJ1-2, with 7 middle bases fitting TRBD1. The CDR3 goes from the cysteine to the phenylalanine over 14 residues. CDR3 DNA only is kept here, 42 bases in frame from base 1. In the germline V gene, CDR1 corresponds to SGHDT and CDR2 to YYEEEE. Compared with germline, V lacks 4 bases and J lacks 0 bases; bases without a gene match: 3.